These 3 T cell receptor beta chains were sequenced from one sample in a study of blood T cell repertoires in COVID-19. The table came from immunoSEQ multiplex PCR; TCRdb's copy has only in-frame clones and leaves some out. The profile shows 130,000 or so clones, around 82% of them singletons. Material: peripheral blood. Receptors were obtained from a man at least 80 years old with active or convalescent COVID-19.

The rearrangement joins TRBV27 to TRBJ2-1; 11 bases fit TRBD2. Germline CDR1 and CDR2: MNHEY and SMNVEV (reference sequence). CDR3 size: 16 residues. V dropped 2 bases and J dropped 7; count of bases not matched to a gene: 7. Here the CDR3 reads CASSLRLAGGENEQFF. Written as DNA, the CDR3 is TGTGCCAGCAGTTTAAGGCTAGCGGGGGGTGAGAATGAGCAGTTCTTC.

This chain joins TRBV5-1 and TRBJ1-5; the D gene is possibly TRBD1 (6 bases). Germline V gives CDR1 SGHRS, CDR2 YFSETQ. Trimming took 0 bases from V and 3 from J, leaving 10 bases between them. The length of the CDR3 is 15 residues. As DNA, the CDR3 is TGCGCCAGCAGCTTGGCCGGGACAACCAATCAGCCCCAGCATTTT. The encoded protein is CASSLAGTTNQPQHF.

This clone has more than one count but fewer than ten. The chain recombines TRBV11-3 with TRBJ1-2; weak D call: TRBD1 (5 bases). The CDR3 extends over 13 amino acids. Trimming cost V 5 bases and J 4 bases, with 11 bases left between them. Germline lookup yields CDR1 SGHNT and CDR2 YENEEA. CDR3 in amino acids: CASSQDNGYGYTF. In nucleotides, the CDR3 is TGTGCCAGCAGCCAGGACAATGGCTATGGCTACACCTTC.